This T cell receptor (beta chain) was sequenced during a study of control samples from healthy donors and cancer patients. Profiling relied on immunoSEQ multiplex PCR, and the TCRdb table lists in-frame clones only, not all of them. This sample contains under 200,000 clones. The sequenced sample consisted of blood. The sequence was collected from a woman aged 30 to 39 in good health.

The CDR3 is CASSRVTSSGKQYF. The CDR3 region has the DNA TGTGCCAGCAGCCGGGTGACATCTTCGGGCAAGCAGTACTTC. The chain carries TRBV14 and TRBJ2-7; D gene unclear. Germline loops: CDR1 SGHDN, CDR2 FVKESK. This CDR3 is built from 14 residues. The V end was cut by 4 bases, the J end by 8 bases, with 18 bases between.